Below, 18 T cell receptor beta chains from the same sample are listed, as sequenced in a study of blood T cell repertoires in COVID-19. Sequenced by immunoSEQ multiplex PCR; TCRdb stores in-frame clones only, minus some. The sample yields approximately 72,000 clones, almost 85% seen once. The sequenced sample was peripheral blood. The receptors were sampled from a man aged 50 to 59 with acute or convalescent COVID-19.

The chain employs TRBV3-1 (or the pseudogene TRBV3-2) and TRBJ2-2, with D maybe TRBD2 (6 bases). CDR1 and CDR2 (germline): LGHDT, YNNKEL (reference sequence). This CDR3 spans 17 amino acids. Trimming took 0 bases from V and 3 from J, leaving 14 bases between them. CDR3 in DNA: TGTGCCAGCAGCCAAGACTCACCGGGGGAGGACACCGGGGAGCTGTTTTTT. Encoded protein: CASSQDSPGEDTGELFF.

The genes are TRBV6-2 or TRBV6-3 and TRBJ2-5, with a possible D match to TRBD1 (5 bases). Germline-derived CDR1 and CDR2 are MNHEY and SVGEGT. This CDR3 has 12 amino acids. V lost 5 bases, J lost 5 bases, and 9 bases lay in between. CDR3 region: CASSPRVETQYF. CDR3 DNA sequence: TGTGCCAGCAGTCCCAGGGTGGAGACCCAGTACTTC.

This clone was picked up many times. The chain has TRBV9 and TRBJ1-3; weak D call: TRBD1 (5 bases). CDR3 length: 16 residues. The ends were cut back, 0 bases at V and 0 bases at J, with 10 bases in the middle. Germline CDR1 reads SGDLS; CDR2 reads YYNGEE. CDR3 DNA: TGTGCCAGCAGCGTAGCGGGGGAAGTCTCTGGAAACACCATATATTTT. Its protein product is CASSVAGEVSGNTIYF.

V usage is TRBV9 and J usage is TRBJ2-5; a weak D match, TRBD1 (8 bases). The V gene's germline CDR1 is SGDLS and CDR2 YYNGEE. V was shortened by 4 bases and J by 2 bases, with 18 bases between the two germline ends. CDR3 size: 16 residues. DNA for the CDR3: TGTGCCAGCAGCACCCAACAGGGGGGGGGACAAGAGACCCAGTACTTC. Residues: CASSTQQGGGQETQYF.

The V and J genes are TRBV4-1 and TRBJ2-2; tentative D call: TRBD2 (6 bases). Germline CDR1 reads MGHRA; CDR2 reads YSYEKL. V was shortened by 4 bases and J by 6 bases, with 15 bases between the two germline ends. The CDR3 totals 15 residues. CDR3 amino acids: CASSPREQGAGELFF. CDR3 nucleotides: TGCGCCAGCAGCCCCCGGGAGCAAGGAGCCGGGGAGCTGTTTTTT.

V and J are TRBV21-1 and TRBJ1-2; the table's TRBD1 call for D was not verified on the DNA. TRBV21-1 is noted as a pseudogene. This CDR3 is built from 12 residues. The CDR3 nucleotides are TGTGCCAGCAGCACCCGACAATATGGCTACACCTTC. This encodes CASSTRQYGYTF.

This CDR3 is CASSVGPSTDTQYF. The CDR3 DNA sequence: TGTGCCAGCAGCGTAGGTCCTAGCACAGATACGCAGTATTTT. The chain uses TRBV9 and TRBJ2-3, with unresolved D. Germline CDR1 reads SGDLS; CDR2 reads YYNGEE. The CDR3 contains 14 residues. The germline V and J ends were trimmed by 0 bases and 0 bases, with 5 bases remaining between them.

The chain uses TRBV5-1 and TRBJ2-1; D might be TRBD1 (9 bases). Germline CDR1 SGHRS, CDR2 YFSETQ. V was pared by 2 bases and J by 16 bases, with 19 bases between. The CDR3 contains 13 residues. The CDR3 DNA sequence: TGCGCCAGCAGCTTAAATCGGGAGGGACAGGGCTTCTTC. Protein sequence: CASSLNREGQGFF. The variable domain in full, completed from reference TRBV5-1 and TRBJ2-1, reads KAGVTQTPRYLIKTRGQQVTLSCSPISGHRSVSWYQQTPGQGLQFLFEYFSETQRNKGNFPGRFSGRQFSNSRSEMNVSTLELGDSALYLCASSLNREGQGFFGPGTRLTVL.

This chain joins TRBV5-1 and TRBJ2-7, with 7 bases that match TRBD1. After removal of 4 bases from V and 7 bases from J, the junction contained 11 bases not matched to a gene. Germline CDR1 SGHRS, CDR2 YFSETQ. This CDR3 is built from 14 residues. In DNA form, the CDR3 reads TGCGCCAGCAGCCCGGGACAGAGCGAGAGAGAGCAGTACTTC. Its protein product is CASSPGQSEREQYF.

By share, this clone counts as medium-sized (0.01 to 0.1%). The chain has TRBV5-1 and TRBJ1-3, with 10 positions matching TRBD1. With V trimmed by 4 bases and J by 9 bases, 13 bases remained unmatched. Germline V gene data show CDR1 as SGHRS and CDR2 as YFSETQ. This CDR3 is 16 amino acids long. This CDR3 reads CASSPRSGTGDGTIYF. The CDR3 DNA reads TGCGCCAGCAGCCCCCGGTCCGGGACAGGGGATGGCACCATATATTTT.

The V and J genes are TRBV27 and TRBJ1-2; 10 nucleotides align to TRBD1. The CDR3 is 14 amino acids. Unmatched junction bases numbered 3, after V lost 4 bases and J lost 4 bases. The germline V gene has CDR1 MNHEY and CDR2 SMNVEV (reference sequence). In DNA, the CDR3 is TGTGCCAGCAGTTCCCGGACAGGGGGCTATGGCTACACCTTC. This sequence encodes CASSSRTGGYGYTF.

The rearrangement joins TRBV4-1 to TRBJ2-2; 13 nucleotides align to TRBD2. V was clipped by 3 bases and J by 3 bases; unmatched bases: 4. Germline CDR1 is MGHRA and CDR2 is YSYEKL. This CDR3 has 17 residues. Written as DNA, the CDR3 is TGCGCCAGCAGCCAGGCGACTAGCGGGGGGTACACCGGGGAGCTGTTTTTT. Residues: CASSQATSGGYTGELFF.

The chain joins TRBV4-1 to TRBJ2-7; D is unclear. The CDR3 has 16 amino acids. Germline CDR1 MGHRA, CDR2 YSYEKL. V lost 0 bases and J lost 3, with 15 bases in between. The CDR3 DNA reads TGCGCCAGCAGCCAAGAAAAAATCGAGAGTAACTACGAGCAGTACTTC. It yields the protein CASSQEKIESNYEQYF.

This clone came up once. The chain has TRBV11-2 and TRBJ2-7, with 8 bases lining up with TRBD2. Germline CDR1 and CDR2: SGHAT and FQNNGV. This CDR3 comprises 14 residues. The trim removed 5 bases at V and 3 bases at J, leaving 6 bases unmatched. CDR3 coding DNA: TGTGCCAGCAGCCCGATAGCGGGGAACTACGAGCAGTACTTC. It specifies CASSPIAGNYEQYF.

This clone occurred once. The CDR3 nucleotides read TGTGCCTCCAGGGCTGATGGAAACACCATATATTTT. Translating gives CASRADGNTIYF. The rearrangement uses TRBV2 and TRBJ1-3; tentatively, D is TRBD1 (5 bases). The CDR3 extends over 12 amino acids. The V gene's germline CDR1 is SNHLY and CDR2 FYNNEI. V was shortened by 11 bases and J by 3 bases, with 11 bases between the two germline ends.

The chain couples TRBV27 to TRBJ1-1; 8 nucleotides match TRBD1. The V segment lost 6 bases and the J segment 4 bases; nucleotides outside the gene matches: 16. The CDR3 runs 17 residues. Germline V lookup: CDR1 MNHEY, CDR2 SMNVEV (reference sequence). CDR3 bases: TGTGCCAGCAGCACAGGACAGGGAGGGGGACGCGGCACTGAAGCTTTCTTT. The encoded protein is CASSTGQGGGRGTEAFF.

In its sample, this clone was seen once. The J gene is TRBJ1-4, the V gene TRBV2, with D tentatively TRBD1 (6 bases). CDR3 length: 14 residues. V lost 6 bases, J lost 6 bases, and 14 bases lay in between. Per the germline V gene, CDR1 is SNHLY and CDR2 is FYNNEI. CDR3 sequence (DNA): TGTGCCAGCAGGGCAGGGGTGGGGGATGAAAAACTGTTTTTT. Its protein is CASRAGVGDEKLFF.

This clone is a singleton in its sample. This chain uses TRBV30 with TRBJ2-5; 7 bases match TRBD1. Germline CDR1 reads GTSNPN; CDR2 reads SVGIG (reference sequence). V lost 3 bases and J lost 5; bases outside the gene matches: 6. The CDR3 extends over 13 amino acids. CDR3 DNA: TGTGCCTGGAGGGGACAGAATGCCGAGACCCAGTACTTC. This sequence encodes CAWRGQNAETQYF.